This entry concerns a single T cell receptor (beta chain). This sample was included in a study of OX40 agonist ivuxolimab in advanced cancers. About the research overall: Dose-escalation cases comprised hepatocellular carcinoma, melanoma, renal cell or head and neck cancer.

This CDR3 has 17 residues. V dropped 0 bases and J dropped 0 bases, with 15 bases sitting between them. Measured with immunoSEQ multiplex PCR; TCRdb has only the in-frame clones, and not every one. The sample yields 53,000 or so clones, 87% seen once. The clonotype was recovered from an adult with an advanced solid tumor such as melanoma, head and neck, liver or kidney cancer. This chain links TRBV23-1 with TRBJ2-7, with D maybe TRBD2 (5 bases). TRBV23-1 is an ORF for which the function is uncertain. Sequenced material: CD4+ or CD8+ T cells sorted from blood, taken in a trial of the OX40 agonist ivuxolimab. In DNA form, the CDR3 reads TGCGCCAGCAGTCAATCGAAGGCAAGGAGGCCCTCCTACGAGCAGTACTTC. It encodes CASSQSKARRPSYEQYF.